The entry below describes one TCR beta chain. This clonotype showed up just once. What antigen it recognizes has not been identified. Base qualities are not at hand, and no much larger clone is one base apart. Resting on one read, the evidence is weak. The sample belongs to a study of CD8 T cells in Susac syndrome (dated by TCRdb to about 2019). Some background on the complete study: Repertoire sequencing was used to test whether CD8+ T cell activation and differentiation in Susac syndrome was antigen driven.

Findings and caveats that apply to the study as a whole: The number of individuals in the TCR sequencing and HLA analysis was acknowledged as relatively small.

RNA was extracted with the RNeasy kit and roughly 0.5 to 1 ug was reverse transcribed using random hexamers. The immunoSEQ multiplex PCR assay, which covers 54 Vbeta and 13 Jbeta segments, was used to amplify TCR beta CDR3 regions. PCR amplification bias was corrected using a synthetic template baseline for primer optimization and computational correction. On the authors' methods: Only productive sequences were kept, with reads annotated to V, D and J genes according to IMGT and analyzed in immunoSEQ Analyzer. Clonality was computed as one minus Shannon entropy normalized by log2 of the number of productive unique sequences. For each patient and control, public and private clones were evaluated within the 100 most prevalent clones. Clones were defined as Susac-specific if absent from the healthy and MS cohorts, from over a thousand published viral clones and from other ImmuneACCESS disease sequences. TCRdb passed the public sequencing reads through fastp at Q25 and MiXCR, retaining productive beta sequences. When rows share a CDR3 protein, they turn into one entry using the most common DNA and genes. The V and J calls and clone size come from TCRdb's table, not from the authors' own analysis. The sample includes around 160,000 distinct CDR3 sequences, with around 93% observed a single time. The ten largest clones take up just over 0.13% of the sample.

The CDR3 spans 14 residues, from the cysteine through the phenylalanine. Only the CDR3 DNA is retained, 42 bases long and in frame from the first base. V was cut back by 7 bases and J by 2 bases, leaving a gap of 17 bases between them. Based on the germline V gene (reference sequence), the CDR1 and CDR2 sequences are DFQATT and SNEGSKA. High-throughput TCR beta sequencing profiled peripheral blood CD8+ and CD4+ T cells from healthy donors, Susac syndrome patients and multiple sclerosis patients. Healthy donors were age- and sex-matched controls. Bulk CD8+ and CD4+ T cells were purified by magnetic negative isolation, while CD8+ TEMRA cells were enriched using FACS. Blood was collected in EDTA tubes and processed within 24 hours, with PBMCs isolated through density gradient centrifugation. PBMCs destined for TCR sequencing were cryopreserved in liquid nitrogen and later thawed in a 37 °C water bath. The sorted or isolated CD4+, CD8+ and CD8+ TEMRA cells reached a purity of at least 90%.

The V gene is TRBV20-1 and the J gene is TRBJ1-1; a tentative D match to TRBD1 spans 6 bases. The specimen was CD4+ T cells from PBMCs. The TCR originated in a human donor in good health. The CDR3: CSVRRGGTNTEAFF. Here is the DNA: TGCAGTGTTCGGAGGGGGGGGACCAACACTGAAGCTTTCTTT.